This passage covers 23 T cell receptor beta chains from one sample sequenced in a study of vaccination and CD4 T cells after COVID-19. The treatment was: roughly 10-day PBMC culture with coronavirus spike peptide pools or control peptides (ViraFEST assay). Cultured CD4+ T cell DNA underwent sequencing with the Oncomine TCR Beta short-read assay. Via MiXCR, TCRdb re-called the PCR reads, giving one row per CDR3 protein. The top ten clones hold 9.5% to 15% of a sample with 20,000 to 25,000 distinct CDR3 sequences, roughly 33% of them seen once. No antigens are known for them. The specimen sequenced was cultured CD4+ T cells from blood. Receptors were obtained from a human donor with COVID-19.

The chain has TRBV7-9 and TRBJ2-3; TRBD2 is a possible D gene (6 bases). CDR1 and CDR2 (germline): SEHNR, FQNEAQ (reference sequence). This CDR3 is 17 amino acids long. V was cut by 4 bases and J by 7 bases, with 24 bases left in between. The CDR3 loop is CASSSNRGGAERHTQYF. The CDR3, as DNA: TGTGCCAGCAGCTCGAATAGGGGCGGGGCCGAGAGACATACGCAGTATTTT.

The chain recombines TRBV20-1 with TRBJ1-4, with TRBD1 as a possible D gene (6 bases). This CDR3 has 16 amino acids. Germline V gene sequence: CDR1 DFQATT, CDR2 SNEGSKA (reference sequence). V lost 6 bases to trimming and J lost 2 bases, with 19 bases between them. As DNA, the CDR3 is TGCAGTGCCTCTATGGTGGGGAGGGGGACTAATGAAAAACTGTTTTTT. This codes for CSASMVGRGTNEKLFF.

The J gene is TRBJ1-5, the V gene TRBV2; unclear D gene. Trimming took off 4 bases at V and 3 bases at J, with 7 bases between the two ends. The CDR3 runs 13 residues. Per the germline V gene, CDR1 is SNHLY and CDR2 is FYNNEI. The CDR3: CASSGTYNQPQHF. The DNA of the CDR3 is TGTGCCAGCAGTGGAACCTACAATCAGCCCCAGCATTTT.

This chain connects TRBV27 to TRBJ2-3; 8 bases agree with TRBD1. The V and J ends lost 6 bases and 6 bases, in that order; junction bases with no gene match: 8. This CDR3 region has 14 residues. The germline CDR1 and CDR2 sequences are MNHEY and SMNVEV (reference sequence). CDR3 DNA sequence: TGTGCCAGCAGCCCATGGCAGGGGGCGGATACGCAGTATTTT. Its translation is CASSPWQGADTQYF.

The genes are TRBV7-2 and TRBJ2-7; D is undetermined. V was pared by 3 bases and J by 4 bases, with 7 bases between. The germline CDR1 and CDR2 sequences are SGHTA and FQGNSA. There are 12 residues in the CDR3. CDR3 sequence reads: CASSFTGYEQYF. DNA of the CDR3: TGTGCCAGCAGCTTTACCGGTTACGAGCAGTACTTC.

The J gene is TRBJ1-2, the V gene TRBV28; 9 positions match TRBD1. The V gene end was trimmed by 3 bases and the J gene end by 5 bases; junction bases not matched to a gene: 10. Germline CDR1 reads MDHEN; CDR2 reads SYDVKM. CDR3 length: 16 amino acids. CDR3 in amino acids: CASSLESGTGFYGYTF. The CDR3 DNA reads as TGTGCCAGCAGTTTGGAATCCGGGACAGGGTTTTATGGCTACACCTTC.

The chain has TRBV6-2 or TRBV6-3 and TRBJ1-1, with D unresolved. Looked up from germline, CDR1 is MNHEY and CDR2 is SVGEGT. This CDR3 is built from 13 residues. V dropped 7 bases and J dropped 3 bases, with 12 bases sitting between them. The CDR3 nucleotides read TGTGCCAGCAACGACCGGGTAGACACTGAAGCTTTCTTT. Its translation is CASNDRVDTEAFF.

This clonotype was seen a few times. The chain employs TRBV7-3 and TRBJ2-2; D is possibly TRBD1 (6 bases). Germline CDR1 and CDR2: SGHTA and FQGTGA. The length of the CDR3 is 17 residues. Trimming took 5 bases from V and 0 from J, leaving 16 bases between them. The CDR3 spells CASSVSGTNPNTGELFF. The CDR3 region has the DNA TGTGCCAGCAGCGTGTCCGGGACAAATCCGAACACCGGGGAGCTGTTTTTT.

DNA for the CDR3: TGTGCCAGCAGCTTCTCACAAAGTACGCAGTATTTT. Protein sequence: CASSFSQSTQYF. This chain connects TRBV11-3 to TRBJ2-3; D unresolved. The V end was cut by 3 bases, the J end by 8 bases, with 9 bases between. There are 12 residues in the CDR3. Germline V gives CDR1 SGHNT, CDR2 YENEEA.

The chain has TRBV12-3 or TRBV12-4 and TRBJ1-1; TRBD1 agrees at 8 bases. V was clipped by 7 bases and J by 4 bases; unmatched bases: 11. The CDR3 runs 15 residues. CDR3 in DNA: TGTGCCAGCACCCAAACCTCTACAGGGGGCACTGAAGCTTTCTTT. Amino acid sequence: CASTQTSTGGTEAFF.

The chain recombines TRBV19 with TRBJ2-7; 7 bases agree with TRBD1. The V segment lost 0 bases and the J segment 4 bases; nucleotides outside the gene matches: 9. Germline assignment: CDR1 LNHDA and CDR2 SQIVND (reference sequence). The CDR3 is made up of 16 amino acids. The CDR3 loop reads CASSIDWGQTSYEQYF. As DNA, the CDR3 is TGTGCCAGTAGTATAGACTGGGGACAGACTTCTTACGAGCAGTACTTC.

This clonotype has a handful of counts. V usage is TRBV5-4 and J usage is TRBJ1-5; D is undetermined. Germline V lookup: CDR1 SGHNT, CDR2 YYREEE (reference sequence). The CDR3 sequence is 13 residues long. Trimming took off 0 bases at V and 3 bases at J, with 4 bases between the two ends. As DNA, the CDR3 is TGTGCCAGCAGCTTGGGGGACAATCAGCCCCAGCATTTT. This gives the protein CASSLGDNQPQHF.

This clonotype has only a few counts. V usage is TRBV2 and J usage is TRBJ1-2; 7 positions match TRBD1. J gave up 8 bases and V 6 bases, and 9 bases lay outside the gene matches. Germline V lookup: CDR1 SNHLY, CDR2 FYNNEI. The CDR3 runs 13 residues. CDR3 DNA sequence: TGTGCCAGCAGCCAGACAGGGTTTGAGGGCTACACCTTC. Translation gives CASSQTGFEGYTF.

This chain joins TRBV30 and TRBJ1-2; possibly TRBD1 for D (5 bases). This CDR3 contains 14 residues. V lost 1 base to trimming and J lost 5 bases, with 14 bases between them. Germline CDR1 is GTSNPN and CDR2 is SVGIG (reference sequence). The CDR3 is CAWSAGRGRYGYTF. Written as DNA, the CDR3 is TGTGCCTGGAGTGCGGGACGTGGGCGGTATGGCTACACCTTC.

This clonotype was seen a handful of times. CDR3 loop: CASSPRTPLSNQPQHF. The CDR3 coding sequence is TGTGCCAGCAGTCCCAGGACACCCCTTTCCAATCAGCCCCAGCATTTT. V gene TRBV27 combines with J gene TRBJ1-5; the D gene is possibly TRBD1 (5 bases). Trimming removed 5 bases at V and 3 bases at J, with 17 bases between. CDR3 length: 16 residues. Germline V gene sequence: CDR1 MNHEY, CDR2 SMNVEV (reference sequence).

The chain uses TRBV12-3 or TRBV12-4 and TRBJ1-2, with D possibly TRBD1 on 5 matching bases. The V gene lost 7 bases and the J gene lost 10 bases, with 10 bases spanning the gap. This CDR3 is 10 amino acids long. This CDR3 reads CASKGLIYTF. The CDR3, as DNA: TGTGCCAGCAAGGGGCTAATCTACACCTTC.

The chain is built from TRBV20-1 and TRBJ1-5; D unresolved. Germline V gene data show CDR1 as DFQATT and CDR2 as SNEGSKA (reference sequence). V lost 0 bases to trimming and J lost 7 bases, with 13 bases between them. The CDR3 is 14 residues long. This CDR3 reads CSARDRRNQQPQHF. The CDR3 coding sequence is TGCAGTGCTAGAGATCGTAGGAATCAGCAGCCCCAGCATTTT.

The chain couples TRBV7-2 to TRBJ1-2; D gene ambiguous. Per germline, CDR1 SGHTA and CDR2 FQGNSA. V dropped 0 bases and J dropped 8 bases, with 7 bases sitting between them. The CDR3 is made up of 12 amino acids. The CDR3 nucleotides are TGTGCCAGCAGCTTAGCGGAATTCGGCTACACCTTC. Encoded protein: CASSLAEFGYTF.

This rearrangement joins TRBV12-3 or TRBV12-4 to TRBJ1-2; no reliable D call. V lost 5 bases and J 7 bases, leaving 8 bases between the germline ends. This CDR3 is built from 11 residues. The CDR3 sequence: CASSLRGGYTF. CDR3 nucleotides: TGTGCCAGCAGTCTCCGAGGTGGCTACACCTTC.

This clonotype has a handful of counts. V usage is TRBV20-1 and J usage is TRBJ2-5; 9 bases are shared with TRBD2. CDR1 is DFQATT, CDR2 SNEGSKA, per germline (reference sequence). V shed 6 bases and J 2 bases; nucleotides not matched to a gene: 1. The CDR3 length is 12 residues. The CDR3: CSAAGGQETQYF. DNA for the CDR3: TGCAGTGCGGCGGGGGGGCAAGAGACCCAGTACTTC.

This clonotype appeared a few times. V and J are TRBV10-3 and TRBJ1-2, with TRBD1 matching over 7 bases. The germline CDR1 and CDR2 sequences are ENHRY and SYGVKD. The CDR3 totals 11 residues. The ends lost 7 bases at V and 4 bases at J; junction bases unmatched: 0. DNA for the CDR3: TGTGCCATCACAGGGGGCTATGGCTACACCTTC. Encoded protein: CAITGGYGYTF.

The chain carries TRBV7-2 and TRBJ2-5, with TRBD2 matching over 7 bases. The CDR3 length is 16 residues. With 5 bases clipped from V and 3 bases from J, the junction kept 12 bases outside the gene matches. Germline values: CDR1 SGHTA, CDR2 FQGNSA. In DNA form, the CDR3 reads TGTGCCAGCAGCCCGGGGGGAGGGGTCGGCGAAGAGACCCAGTACTTC. This codes for CASSPGGGVGEETQYF.

The chain combines TRBV6-1 with TRBJ1-1, with D perhaps TRBD1 (6 bases). This CDR3 comprises 14 residues. Per germline, CDR1 MNHNS and CDR2 SASEGT. V gave up 6 bases and J gave up 4 bases, with 15 bases separating them. CDR3 residues: CASSRQALGTEAFF. The CDR3 coding sequence is TGTGCCAGCAGCAGACAGGCCCTGGGCACTGAAGCTTTCTTT.